A single sample is the source of the 28 T cell receptor beta chains below, sequenced in a study of T cell repertoires in cytomegalovirus infection. MiXCR was run by TCRdb on the reads, yielding one entry per CDR3 protein. The profile shows some 350,000 distinct CDR3 sequences, roughly 34% of them singletons. No antigens are known for them. Sequenced here: cultured PBMCs, sampled from culture after CMV antigen stimulation. The receptors were sampled from a human donor in good health (CMV status not recorded). Some clones in this sample may be carry-over from other donors' samples.

The J gene is TRBJ2-3, the V gene TRBV6-6; 7 bases match TRBD2. The germline CDR1 and CDR2 sequences are MNHNY and SVGAGI (reference sequence). The CDR3 runs to 16 residues. The J segment lost 3 bases and the V segment lost 2 bases, leaving 8 bases of the junction unmatched. The CDR3 reads CASSYALAFGTDTQYF. The CDR3 nucleotides read TGTGCCAGCAGTTACGCACTAGCGTTTGGGACAGATACGCAGTATTTT.

This chain links TRBV5-1 with TRBJ2-1, with D tentatively TRBD2 (6 bases). Germline values: CDR1 SGHRS, CDR2 YFSETQ. Trimming shortened V by 0 bases and J by 5 bases, and 9 bases separated the two germline ends. This CDR3 has 14 residues. The CDR3 DNA is TGCGCCAGCAGCTTGGACAGGAGGGACAATGAGCAGTTCTTC. Residues: CASSLDRRDNEQFF.

The rearrangement joins TRBV12-3 or TRBV12-4 to TRBJ2-5; possible D gene TRBD2, 6 bases. V was clipped by 0 bases and J by 5 bases, with 13 bases between them. This CDR3 spans 15 amino acids. Here the CDR3 DNA reads TGTGCCAGCAGTTTAGCGCTCGGGAGCCGGGAGACCCAGTACTTC. This gives the protein CASSLALGSRETQYF.

The chain's CDR3 is CASIREGRTGELFF. CDR3 bases: TGTGCCAGTATTCGAGAGGGCCGTACCGGGGAGCTGTTTTTT. The chain uses TRBV19 and TRBJ2-2; D perhaps matches TRBD2 (5 bases). The CDR3 has 14 residues. Germline V gene lookup returns CDR1 LNHDA and CDR2 SQIVND (reference sequence). V lost 7 bases to trimming and J lost 5 bases, with 14 bases between them.

The chain joins TRBV20-1 to TRBJ2-5; D tentatively fits TRBD1 or TRBD2 (5 bases each). Trimming cost V 1 base and J 4 bases, with 10 bases left between them. The CDR3 has 13 amino acids. Germline V lookup: CDR1 DFQATT, CDR2 SNEGSKA (reference sequence). The DNA of the CDR3 is TGCAGTGCTAGAGCTCCGGGGCTAGAGACCCAGTACTTC. Its protein product is CSARAPGLETQYF.

The rearrangement joins TRBV11-2 to TRBJ2-1; 9 bases align to TRBD2. Per germline, CDR1 SGHAT and CDR2 FQNNGV. The V and J ends lost 3 bases and 1 base, in that order; junction bases with no gene match: 7. The length of the CDR3 is 17 residues. The CDR3 protein is CASSFAFSGRSYNEQFF. The CDR3, as DNA: TGTGCCAGCAGCTTCGCGTTTAGCGGGAGATCCTACAATGAGCAGTTCTTC.

There are a few counts of this clonotype. The rearrangement links TRBV7-9 to TRBJ2-1; 9 bases are shared with TRBD2. CDR3 length equals 16 residues. V dropped 5 bases and J dropped 5; count of bases not matched to a gene: 10. Germline CDR1 reads SEHNR; CDR2 reads FQNEAQ (reference sequence). CDR3: CASSPSGLAKNNEQFF. CDR3 nucleotides: TGTGCCAGCAGCCCAAGTGGACTAGCGAAGAACAATGAGCAGTTCTTC.

This chain links TRBV4-3 with TRBJ2-1; TRBD2 agrees at 10 bases. This CDR3 is 16 amino acids long. CDR1 and CDR2 (germline): LGHNA, YSLEER. V trimming: 0 bases; J trimming: 8 bases; junction bases outside the gene matches: 7. The CDR3 region is CASSQDRASGSYEQFF. DNA for the CDR3: TGCGCCAGCAGCCAAGATCGGGCTAGCGGGAGCTATGAGCAGTTCTTC.

This clonotype was picked up a small number of times. The CDR3 sequence is CASSLHSSGNTIYF. CDR3 nucleotides: TGTGCCAGCAGTTTACACTCCTCTGGAAACACCATATATTTT. The V and J genes are TRBV12-3 or TRBV12-4 and TRBJ1-3; D not certain. The CDR3 covers 14 residues. With 2 bases removed from V and 0 bases from J, the gap between germline ends came to 5 bases.

This clonotype has a handful of counts. This sequence joins TRBV6-1 and TRBJ2-2; unclear D gene. The CDR3 covers 12 residues. Germline loops: CDR1 MNHNS, CDR2 SASEGT. V was cut by 6 bases and J by 8 bases, with 10 bases left in between. The CDR3 bases are TGTGCCAGCAGCATCGGGCCTGGGGAGCTGTTTTTT. It translates to CASSIGPGELFF.

There are a few counts of this clonotype. CDR3 bases: TGTGCCAGCAGCCCCGGACTAGCGGGAGGCTTGGCCTACGAGCAGTACGTC. Encoded protein: CASSPGLAGGLAYEQYV. This chain joins TRBV5-4 and TRBJ2-7, with TRBD2 matching over 14 bases. This CDR3 is built from 17 residues. Germline-derived CDR1 and CDR2 are SGHNT and YYREEE (reference sequence). The ends lost 4 bases at V and 2 bases at J; junction bases unmatched: 8.

This clonotype has ten or more counts. The V call is TRBV12-3 or TRBV12-4, the J call TRBJ2-1; 11 bases agree with TRBD2. V shed 4 bases, J shed 6 bases, and the junction held 2 bases outside the gene matches. The CDR3 has 14 residues. DNA for the CDR3: TGTGCCAGCAGTTCCGGGACTAGCGGCAATGAGCAGTTCTTC. Its protein is CASSSGTSGNEQFF.

This clonotype was observed a few times. The chain carries TRBV2 and TRBJ2-7; 11 positions agree with TRBD2. This CDR3 comprises 15 residues. Losses at the gene ends were 6 bases for V and 4 bases for J; bases not matched to a gene: 8. From germline, CDR1 is SNHLY and CDR2 FYNNEI. The CDR3 reads CASRLLLAGEYEQYF. The DNA for the CDR3 is TGTGCCAGCAGGCTACTACTAGCGGGAGAATACGAGCAGTACTTC.

This clonotype showed up many times. The chain combines TRBV6-2 or TRBV6-3 with TRBJ2-7; D is possibly TRBD1 (5 bases). The CDR3 covers 13 residues. Trimming took 2 bases from V and 7 from J, leaving 12 bases between them. Germline loops: CDR1 MNHEY, CDR2 SVGEGT. CDR3 region: CASSYGAVGEQYV. The CDR3 region has the DNA TGTGCCAGCAGTTACGGGGCAGTGGGGGAGCAGTACGTC.

In this sample, this clonotype turned up a few times. This rearrangement joins TRBV12-3 or TRBV12-4 to TRBJ1-2, with 8 bases fitting TRBD1. The CDR3 runs 13 residues. V was pared by 7 bases and J by 5 bases, with 6 bases of the junction left unmatched. The CDR3 DNA is TGTGCCAGCAACCTACAGGGGGGGTATGGCTACACCTTC. It yields the protein CASNLQGGYGYTF.

This chain links TRBV20-1 with TRBJ2-1; 7 positions match TRBD2. The CDR3 spans 14 residues. The V gene's germline CDR1 is DFQATT and CDR2 SNEGSKA (reference sequence). Trimming removed 6 bases from V and 8 bases from J; junction bases left unmatched: 13. The CDR3 here is CSAPISGKPHEQFF. The CDR3 DNA sequence: TGCAGTGCCCCGATAAGCGGGAAACCCCATGAGCAGTTCTTC.

This clonotype occurred many times. This chain connects TRBV7-2 to TRBJ1-6, with TRBD1 as a possible D gene (6 bases). This CDR3 contains 15 residues. Germline V CDR1 and CDR2: SGHTA, FQGNSA. Between the trimmed V and J ends, which lost 4 bases and 6 bases, there was a span of 13 bases. CDR3 coding DNA: TGTGCCAGCAGCTCTATTGACAGGTTTAATTCACCCCTCCACTTT. Its protein is CASSSIDRFNSPLHF.

This clonotype has at least ten counts. The chain uses TRBV12-3 or TRBV12-4 and TRBJ1-2; 7 bases are a match to TRBD1. The CDR3 consists of 16 residues. J lost 8 bases, V lost 5 bases, and 17 bases had no gene match. DNA of the CDR3: TGTGCCAGCAGTCGACACGGAGGGGGCACAGAGGTCGGCTACACCTTC. This encodes CASSRHGGGTEVGYTF.

The V gene is TRBV5-4, the J gene TRBJ2-3; D gene ambiguous. The CDR3 extends over 12 amino acids. Trimming took 3 bases from V and 2 from J, leaving 4 bases between them. Germline-derived CDR1 and CDR2 are SGHNT and YYREEE (reference sequence). CDR3 in amino acids: CASSWDTDTQYF. The CDR3 DNA reads TGTGCCAGCAGCTGGGACACAGATACGCAGTATTTT. The complete variable domain, with remaining parts taken from reference TRBV5-4 and TRBJ2-3, reads ETGVTQSPTHLIKTRGQQVTLRCSSQSGHNTVSWYQQALGQGPQFIFQYYREEENGRGNFPPRFSGLQFPNYSSELNVNALELDDSALYLCASSWDTDTQYFGPGTRLTVL.

This clonotype has at least ten counts. In DNA form, the CDR3 reads TGCGCCAGCAGCCAAGAAGGGTTCACTGAAGCTTTCTTT. Protein: CASSQEGFTEAFF. The rearrangement links TRBV4-1 to TRBJ1-1; no firm D call. From germline, CDR1 is MGHRA and CDR2 YSYEKL. The CDR3 extends over 13 amino acids. Trimming took off 0 bases at V and 4 bases at J, with 6 bases between the two ends.

V usage is TRBV4-2 and J usage is TRBJ2-3; 7 bases map to TRBD1. Germline assignment: CDR1 LGHNA and CDR2 YNFKEQ. This CDR3 has 16 residues. Unmatched junction bases numbered 7, after V lost 0 bases and J lost 4 bases. CDR3: CASSQEKEGGPDTQYF. The CDR3, as DNA: TGTGCCAGCAGCCAAGAAAAGGAAGGGGGCCCAGATACGCAGTATTTT.

The chain carries TRBV28 and TRBJ1-2, with D uncertain. Trimming shortened V by 5 bases and J by 4 bases, and 11 bases separated the two germline ends. Germline-derived CDR1 and CDR2 are MDHEN and SYDVKM. CDR3 length equals 13 residues. DNA of the CDR3: TGTGCCAGCAGTGCTAGGGCAATCTATGGCTACACCTTC. Amino acid sequence: CASSARAIYGYTF.

The chain uses TRBV2 and TRBJ2-7, with 11 bases aligning to TRBD2. The CDR3 runs to 16 residues. Unmatched junction bases numbered 15, after V lost 8 bases and J lost 6 bases. From germline, CDR1 is SNHLY and CDR2 FYNNEI. The CDR3 DNA sequence: TGTGCCAGCCATCCCTTACTTAGCGGGAGGGCGTTCGAGCAGTACTTC. Its translation: CASHPLLSGRAFEQYF.

This clonotype was seen many times. This chain connects TRBV20-1 to TRBJ1-2; 8 bases agree with TRBD1. V lost 5 bases, J lost 8 bases, and 7 bases stayed unmatched. This CDR3 has 12 amino acids. Germline V gives CDR1 DFQATT, CDR2 SNEGSKA (reference sequence). The CDR3 DNA reads TGCAGTGCTCTCTGGGGACAGGACGGCTACACCTTC. As protein: CSALWGQDGYTF.

The gene calls are TRBV11-3 and TRBJ2-1; D is possibly TRBD2 (7 bases). Germline loops: CDR1 SGHNT, CDR2 YENEEA. The CDR3 has 13 amino acids. Trimming took off 3 bases at V and 10 bases at J, with 13 bases between the two ends. The CDR3 nucleotides are TGTGCCAGCAGCTTGAGGGGGGGACTAGAGCAGTTCTTC. Translation gives CASSLRGGLEQFF.

Ten or more counts support this clonotype. V usage is TRBV7-2 and J usage is TRBJ2-4; 15 bases match TRBD2. Germline V lookup: CDR1 SGHTA, CDR2 FQGNSA. V was clipped by 5 bases and J by 8 bases; unmatched bases: 10. The CDR3 has 17 residues. This CDR3 is CASSPPGLAGGRDIQYF. The CDR3 DNA sequence: TGTGCCAGCAGCCCGCCGGGACTAGCGGGAGGTCGAGACATTCAGTACTTC.

This clonotype showed up just a few times. As DNA, the CDR3 is TGTGCCAGCAGTCAAGGGACAGGGGGCTTCAACGAGCAGTACTTC. Protein: CASSQGTGGFNEQYF. V and J are TRBV6-2 or TRBV6-3 and TRBJ2-7; 12 bases agree with TRBD1. The CDR3 loop spans 15 amino acids. Trimming took 5 bases from V and 5 from J; bases not matched to a gene: 7. Germline V gene lookup returns CDR1 MNHEY and CDR2 SVGEGT.

This clonotype occurred a few times. V is TRBV13 and J is TRBJ2-3; tentative D call: TRBD2 (6 bases). The CDR3 spans 15 residues. Germline V gives CDR1 PRHDT, CDR2 FYEKMQ (reference sequence). Trimming pared 0 bases from V and 3 bases from J, leaving 10 bases between. The CDR3: CASSLGGRNTDTQYF. Written as DNA, the CDR3 is TGTGCCAGCAGCTTAGGCGGGAGAAATACAGATACGCAGTATTTT.